This T cell receptor beta chain was captured in a study of T-cell memory formation after mild COVID-19. From 5'RACE with constant-segment primers came TCR alpha and TCR beta cDNA libraries that carried sample barcodes and UMIs. TCRdb redid the calling of the 5' RACE reads with MiXCR, one entry per CDR3 protein. The repertoire has some 300,000 distinct CDR3 sequences, 20% of them found once; the top ten carry around a fifth. Findings and caveats of the study: Later expanders leaned CD4+, whereas clones that contracted between day 15 and 85 were balanced CD4/CD8. Memory from before infection featured some responding clones, which suggests cross-reactive memory joined. Among contracting clones, CD4+ were mainly CM/EM and CD8+ enriched in EMRA.

Regarding this clonotype: Its antigen is still unknown.

CDR1 MNHNS and CDR2 SASEGT come from the germline V gene. This CDR3 spans 16 amino acids. Germline trimming cut 5 bases from V and 4 bases from J; bases unmatched to any gene: 7. Sequencing input: PBMCs or a T cell subset sorted from them (not recorded which). The chain joins TRBV6-1 to TRBJ2-5, with 13 bases identical to TRBD2. The receptor comes from a man between 18 and 29 years old who had mild COVID-19 (a few samples of this study predate the infection). Cell type and time point are not known. CDR3 sequence (DNA): TGTGCCAGCAGTCGATTGACTAGCGGGGGGTCAGAGACCCAGTACTTC. Protein sequence: CASSRLTSGGSETQYF.